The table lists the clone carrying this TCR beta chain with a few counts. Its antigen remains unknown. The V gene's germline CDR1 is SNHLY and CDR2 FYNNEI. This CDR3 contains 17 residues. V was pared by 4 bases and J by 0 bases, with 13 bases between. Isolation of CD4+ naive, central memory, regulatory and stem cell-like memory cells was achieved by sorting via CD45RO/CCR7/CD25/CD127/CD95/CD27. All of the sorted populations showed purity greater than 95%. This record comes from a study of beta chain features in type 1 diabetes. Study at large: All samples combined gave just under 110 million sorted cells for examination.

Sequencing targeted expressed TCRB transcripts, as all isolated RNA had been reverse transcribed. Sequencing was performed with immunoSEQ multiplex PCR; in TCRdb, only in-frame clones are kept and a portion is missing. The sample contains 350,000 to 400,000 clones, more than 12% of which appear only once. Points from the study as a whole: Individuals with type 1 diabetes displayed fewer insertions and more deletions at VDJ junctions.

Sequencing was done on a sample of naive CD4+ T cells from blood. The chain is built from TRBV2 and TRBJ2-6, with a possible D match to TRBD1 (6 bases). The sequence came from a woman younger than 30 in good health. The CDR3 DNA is TGTGCCAGCAGTGGTCTAGGGGGTCCCTCTGGGGCCAACGTCCTGACTTTC. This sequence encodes CASSGLGGPSGANVLTF.